The 31 T cell receptor beta chains listed next were all sequenced from one sample in a study of long-term antiretroviral therapy in people with HIV. Version v3.0 of the immunoSEQ assay ran at survey level. Assay used: immunoSEQ multiplex PCR; TCRdb lists only in-frame clones, some missing. The sample has 30,000 to 40,000 clones, over 80% seen once; the top ten hold about 5%. Here the sequenced sample was unsorted PBMCs, taken 1.5 years after starting antiretroviral therapy. The receptors were sampled from a young man with HIV.

The chain uses TRBV25-1 and TRBJ1-5; D remains unclear. V shed 10 bases and J shed 6 bases, with 16 bases lying between them. This CDR3 has 13 residues. The germline CDR1 and CDR2 sequences are MGHDK and SYGVNS. In nucleotides, the CDR3 is TGTGCCACTCGGACTCTACCGGGTCAGCCCCAGCATTTT. Its protein is CATRTLPGQPQHF.

This rearrangement joins TRBV28 to TRBJ1-1; 7 positions agree with TRBD1. The CDR3 runs 16 residues. Germline trimming cut 6 bases from V and 1 base from J; bases unmatched to any gene: 11. Germline V CDR1 and CDR2: MDHEN, SYDVKM. DNA of the CDR3: TGTGCCAGCAGCCCTACACAGGGGTATCGGAACACTGAAGCTTTCTTT. Translation gives CASSPTQGYRNTEAFF.

The chain employs TRBV19 and TRBJ1-3; D not certain. Trimming removed 3 bases at V and 0 bases at J, with 9 bases between. This CDR3 spans 15 amino acids. The germline CDR1 and CDR2 sequences are LNHDA and SQIVND (reference sequence). The CDR3 DNA reads TGTGCCAGTAGTATGACGATCTACTCTGGAAACACCATATATTTT. Its translation: CASSMTIYSGNTIYF.

This clone was counted only a few times. The DNA for the CDR3 is TGTGCCAGCAGTGAAGAGCGACAGGTATTAACCTACGAGCAGTACTTC. It specifies CASSEERQVLTYEQYF. The rearrangement joins TRBV6-1 to TRBJ2-7; D may be TRBD1 (6 bases). This CDR3 contains 16 residues. CDR1 MNHNS and CDR2 SASEGT come from the germline V gene. V lost 1 base to trimming and J lost 2 bases, with 15 bases between them.

CDR3 coding DNA: TGCGCCAGCAGCCAGGTAGCGGGAGCCAAACTAGCCAAAAACATTCAGTACTTC. Protein product: CASSQVAGAKLAKNIQYF. The chain links TRBV4-1 to TRBJ2-4; 9 bases agree with TRBD2. Trimming removed 3 bases from V and 0 bases from J; junction bases left unmatched: 9. Germline values: CDR1 MGHRA, CDR2 YSYEKL. The CDR3 runs 18 residues.

The chain links TRBV6-1 to TRBJ2-7, with TRBD2 matching over 7 bases. Germline lookup yields CDR1 MNHNS and CDR2 SASEGT. This CDR3 is 18 amino acids long. V trimming: 4 bases; J trimming: 1 base; junction bases outside the gene matches: 16. The CDR3 nucleotides are TGTGCCAGCAGTGTTATGGCTAGCGGTCCCTGGATGTCCTACGAGCAGTACTTC. Protein: CASSVMASGPWMSYEQYF.

The CDR3 nucleotides are TGTGCCAGTAGTCCGGGACAGGTCTATCAGCCCCAGCATTTT. Amino acid sequence: CASSPGQVYQPQHF. V usage is TRBV19 and J usage is TRBJ1-5; 8 bases match TRBD1. Germline-derived CDR1 and CDR2 are LNHDA and SQIVND (reference sequence). There are 14 residues in the CDR3. The V and J ends lost 5 bases and 5 bases, in that order; junction bases with no gene match: 5.

The chain recombines TRBV5-1 with TRBJ2-3; unclear D gene. The germline CDR1 and CDR2 sequences are SGHRS and YFSETQ. The CDR3 is made up of 12 amino acids. Between the trimmed V and J ends, which lost 4 bases and 0 bases, there was a span of 3 bases. CDR3 region: CASSLSTDTQYF. As DNA, the CDR3 is TGCGCCAGCAGCCTAAGCACAGATACGCAGTATTTT.

The CDR3 DNA reads TGTGCCAGCAGTTGGGAGGACGGGGAGCTGTTTTTT. It translates to CASSWEDGELFF. The chain uses TRBV6-1 and TRBJ2-2, with D tentatively TRBD2 (6 bases). Germline assignment: CDR1 MNHNS and CDR2 SASEGT. With 5 bases removed from V and 7 bases from J, the gap between germline ends came to 8 bases. The CDR3 is 12 residues long.

This clone was counted once. The chain recombines TRBV19 with TRBJ2-7; D remains ambiguous. Per the germline V gene, CDR1 is LNHDA and CDR2 is SQIVND (reference sequence). V gave up 5 bases and J gave up 4 bases, with 9 bases separating them. The CDR3 runs 12 residues. The CDR3 is CASSGVSYEQYF. The CDR3 nucleotides read TGTGCCAGTAGTGGTGTTTCTTACGAGCAGTACTTC.

The rearrangement uses TRBV28 and TRBJ2-1; 10 nucleotides agree with TRBD1. With V trimmed by 2 bases and J by 8 bases, 6 bases remained unmatched. Germline lookup yields CDR1 MDHEN and CDR2 SYDVKM. CDR3 size: 15 residues. Written as DNA, the CDR3 is TGTGCCAGCAGTTTACCCGGGACAGGGGTCCATGAGCAGTTCTTC. Amino acid sequence: CASSLPGTGVHEQFF.

The chain recombines TRBV5-1 with TRBJ2-7, with D tentatively TRBD2 (5 bases). The CDR3 consists of 13 residues. CDR1 is SGHRS, CDR2 YFSETQ, per germline. Deletions cut 0 bases from V and 7 bases from J, with 11 bases between. CDR3 sequence reads: CASSLESSKEQYF. DNA for the CDR3: TGCGCCAGCAGCTTGGAGTCTAGCAAAGAGCAGTACTTC.

The chain carries TRBV7-7 and TRBJ2-6; perhaps TRBD1 as D (6 bases). CDR1 is SSHAT and CDR2 is FNYEAQ in the germline V gene (reference sequence). The CDR3 spans 15 residues. V was shortened by 3 bases and J by 0 bases, with 6 bases between the two germline ends. The CDR3 reads CASSLDSSGANVLTF. DNA for the CDR3: TGTGCCAGCAGCTTGGACAGCTCTGGGGCCAACGTCCTGACTTTC.

The chain recombines TRBV7-2 with TRBJ2-2; D perhaps matches TRBD2 (5 bases). The V end was cut by 4 bases, the J end by 5 bases, with 17 bases between. Germline-derived CDR1 and CDR2 are SGHTA and FQGNSA. CDR3 length: 16 amino acids. Here the CDR3 DNA reads TGTGCCAGCAGCTACCTTGAGCGGCGAAGGACCGGGGAGCTGTTTTTT. Protein product: CASSYLERRRTGELFF.

The chain uses TRBV5-5 and TRBJ2-7; the D gene is possibly TRBD1 (6 bases). The CDR3 extends over 16 amino acids. Germline CDR1 and CDR2: SGHKS and YYEKEE (reference sequence). Trimming shortened V by 0 bases and J by 2 bases, and 15 bases separated the two germline ends. CDR3 in DNA: TGTGCCAGCAGCTTGGGAGGTGGGGGCATGGCCTACGAGCAGTACTTC. Translation: CASSLGGGGMAYEQYF.

The gene calls are TRBV27 and TRBJ2-5; 9 positions match TRBD1. Trimming removed 5 bases from V and 5 bases from J; junction bases left unmatched: 9. This CDR3 region has 15 residues. CDR1 is MNHEY and CDR2 is SMNVEV in the germline V gene (reference sequence). CDR3 nucleotide sequence: TGTGCCAGCAGTAGGAGACAGGGGGTGGCGGAGACCCAGTACTTC. Translated: CASSRRQGVAETQYF.

This clone was counted once. The chain has TRBV9 and TRBJ2-1, with D maybe TRBD2 (6 bases). The germline V and J ends were trimmed by 0 bases and 4 bases, with 11 bases remaining between them. The CDR3 contains 15 residues. Looked up from germline, CDR1 is SGDLS and CDR2 is YYNGEE. CDR3 loop: CASSVEGSGYNEQFF. CDR3 DNA: TGTGCCAGCAGCGTAGAAGGTAGCGGATACAATGAGCAGTTCTTC.

V gene TRBV5-6 combines with J gene TRBJ2-3, with D hard to call. V was cut by 3 bases and J by 0 bases, with 2 bases left in between. CDR1 and CDR2 from the germline V gene are SGHDT and YYEEEE. The CDR3 totals 12 residues. CDR3 amino acids: CASSWSTDTQYF. The CDR3 bases are TGTGCCAGCAGCTGGAGCACAGATACGCAGTATTTT.

The chain has TRBV2 and TRBJ2-2; D is possibly TRBD1 (5 bases). Trimming took 6 bases from V and 4 from J, leaving 15 bases between them. The CDR3 sequence is 15 residues long. The germline V gene encodes CDR1 SNHLY and CDR2 FYNNEI. CDR3: CASSQTAQGTGELFF. As DNA, the CDR3 is TGTGCCAGCAGCCAGACAGCTCAGGGCACCGGGGAGCTGTTTTTT.

The rearrangement joins TRBV5-1 to TRBJ2-1; 7 positions agree with TRBD2. This CDR3 comprises 16 residues. The germline V gene has CDR1 SGHRS and CDR2 YFSETQ. Trimming removed 2 bases from V and 3 bases from J; junction bases left unmatched: 8. The CDR3 protein is CASSLEGGGSYNEQFF. DNA of the CDR3: TGCGCCAGCAGCTTAGAGGGTGGCGGGAGCTACAATGAGCAGTTCTTC.

The J gene is TRBJ2-1, the V gene TRBV7-9; 8 nucleotides line up with TRBD2. The trim removed 5 bases at V and 12 bases at J, leaving 18 bases unmatched. The CDR3 is made up of 16 amino acids. Germline V gives CDR1 SEHNR, CDR2 FQNEAQ (reference sequence). The CDR3 region is CASSHREGDTTIGQFF. The CDR3 DNA reads TGTGCCAGCAGCCACCGGGAGGGGGACACAACGATCGGGCAGTTCTTC.

This clone appeared once. V usage is TRBV4-3 and J usage is TRBJ1-2, with no clear D. Trimming took 0 bases from V and 5 from J, leaving 16 bases between them. Germline V CDR1 and CDR2: LGHNA, YSLEER. CDR3 length: 16 residues. For the CDR3, the DNA is TGCGCCAGCAGCCAAGATTCGAGTCTAGGGCAATATGGCTACACCTTC. It codes for CASSQDSSLGQYGYTF.

This clone came up once. The rearrangement uses TRBV5-1 and TRBJ2-1, with TRBD1 identical over 8 bases. V was clipped by 7 bases and J by 0 bases; unmatched bases: 6. The CDR3 is 15 amino acids. Germline V gives CDR1 SGHRS, CDR2 YFSETQ. The chain's CDR3 is CASQQGAVSYNEQFF. CDR3 nucleotide sequence: TGCGCCAGCCAGCAGGGGGCCGTCTCCTACAATGAGCAGTTCTTC.

The chain has TRBV18 and TRBJ1-5; D is unresolved. CDR3 length: 14 amino acids. The V gene's germline CDR1 is KGHSH and CDR2 LQKENI. V dropped 2 bases and J dropped 7 bases, with 12 bases sitting between them. DNA for the CDR3: TGTGCCAGCTCACCAGGAACCCCGGGGCAGCCCCAGCATTTT. Amino acids: CASSPGTPGQPQHF.

This sequence joins TRBV29-1 and TRBJ2-3, with D unclear. This CDR3 spans 12 amino acids. V gave up 4 bases and J gave up 0 bases, with 5 bases separating them. Germline V gives CDR1 SQVTM, CDR2 ANQGSEA. CDR3 amino acids: CSVGQSTDTQYF. The CDR3, as DNA: TGCAGCGTTGGGCAGAGCACAGATACGCAGTATTTT.

This clone turned up a few times. The chain carries TRBV28 and TRBJ2-7, with 11 bases fitting TRBD1. The germline V gene has CDR1 MDHEN and CDR2 SYDVKM. The junction had 6 bases not matched to a gene; V was cut back by 5 bases and J by 0 bases. This CDR3 has 16 residues. CDR3 nucleotide sequence: TGTGCCAGCAGTCCAGGACAGGGGGCTCCCTCCTACGAGCAGTACTTC. Amino acid sequence: CASSPGQGAPSYEQYF.

The chain links TRBV7-2 to TRBJ1-2; the D is unclear. This CDR3 contains 15 residues. The V gene lost 4 bases and the J gene lost 5 bases, with 17 bases spanning the gap. Per germline, CDR1 SGHTA and CDR2 FQGNSA. CDR3 DNA: TGTGCCAGCAGCTCCTCCCGGTTAGCCGCATATGGCTACACCTTC. Amino acids: CASSSSRLAAYGYTF.

The chain links TRBV10-3 to TRBJ1-2; no reliable D call. V was clipped by 0 bases and J by 0 bases, with 8 bases between them. This CDR3 has 15 residues. Germline V CDR1 and CDR2: ENHRY, SYGVKD. DNA for the CDR3: TGTGCCATCAGTGAGTCTCGGGGAGCTAACTATGGCTACACCTTC. The encoded protein is CAISESRGANYGYTF.

The chain joins TRBV27 to TRBJ2-2; 7 bases are a match to TRBD2. Germline loops: CDR1 MNHEY, CDR2 SMNVEV (reference sequence). J gave up 2 bases and V 4 bases, and 7 bases lay outside the gene matches. The CDR3 consists of 16 residues. The CDR3 bases are TGTGCCAGCAGTTCCCGGGGAGCGGGAAACACCGGGGAGCTGTTTTTT. This gives the protein CASSSRGAGNTGELFF.

J is TRBJ2-7 and V is TRBV7-9; 7 bases fit TRBD1. This CDR3 has 13 residues. Germline-derived CDR1 and CDR2 are SEHNR and FQNEAQ (reference sequence). The ends lost 2 bases at V and 5 bases at J; junction bases unmatched: 3. Here the CDR3 DNA reads TGTGCCAGCAGCTTAACAGGGGTCCACGAGCAGTACTTC. It codes for CASSLTGVHEQYF. Combining the CDR3 with reference TRBV7-9 and TRBJ2-7 gives the whole variable domain DTGVSQNPRHKITKRGQNVTFRCDPISEHNRLYWYRQTLGQGPEFLTYFQNEAQLEKSRLLSDRFSAERPKGSFSTLEIQRTEQGDSAMYLCASSLTGVHEQYFGPGTRLTVT.

The J gene is TRBJ2-5, the V gene TRBV5-4; D remains ambiguous. The CDR3 spans 14 residues. Trimming removed 2 bases at V and 7 bases at J, with 15 bases between. Germline loops: CDR1 SGHNT, CDR2 YYREEE (reference sequence). CDR3 in amino acids: CASSFRRTPRTQYF. For the CDR3, the DNA is TGTGCCAGCAGCTTCCGGCGGACCCCAAGGACCCAGTACTTC.